These 15 T cell receptor beta chains were all obtained from the same sample, sequenced in a study of T cells after yellow fever vaccination. TCRdb passed the 5' RACE reads through MiXCR, listing each CDR3 protein once. The table shows about 310,000 distinct CDR3 sequences, with approximately 3.8% occurring only once. This specimen was PBMCs, taken on the day of the yellow fever booster vaccination. The receptors were gathered from a man between 18 and 29 years old who received the YFV17D yellow fever vaccine.

A few counts support this clonotype. The gene calls are TRBV12-3 or TRBV12-4 and TRBJ1-5; a possible D gene is TRBD1 (5 bases). Trimming pared 6 bases from V and 5 bases from J, leaving 17 bases between. This CDR3 contains 15 residues. CDR3 sequence reads: CASSFRVNSDQPQHF. In DNA form, the CDR3 reads TGTGCCAGCAGCTTCAGGGTAAACTCGGATCAGCCCCAGCATTTT.

About this clonotype: With a much larger clone just one base away, this may be a read error. The chain employs TRBV10-2 and TRBJ1-1; possible D gene TRBD1, 5 bases. Trimming cost V 4 bases and J 3 bases, with 9 bases left between them. Germline V lookup: CDR1 WSHSY, CDR2 SAAADI. The CDR3 contains 13 residues. For the CDR3, the DNA is TGCGCCAGCAGTGTGTGGGGGGACACTGAAGCTTTCTTT. Encoded protein: CASSVWGDTEAFF.

This clonotype was seen a handful of times. The rearrangement links TRBV4-1 to TRBJ1-5, with 8 bases fitting TRBD1. The V and J ends lost 3 bases and 9 bases, in that order; junction bases with no gene match: 10. The CDR3 has 15 amino acids. Germline assignment: CDR1 MGHRA and CDR2 YSYEKL. CDR3 coding DNA: TGCGCCAGCAGCCAGACAGGGACAGGTTCAGGGCCCCAGCATTTT. The encoded protein is CASSQTGTGSGPQHF.

This clonotype was seen ten or more times. The rearrangement links TRBV5-1 to TRBJ2-3, with D perhaps TRBD1 (5 bases). The CDR3 runs to 14 residues. Trimming pared 2 bases from V and 2 bases from J, leaving 9 bases between. Germline loops: CDR1 SGHRS, CDR2 YFSETQ. The CDR3 DNA reads as TGCGCCAGCAGCTTACAGGACCTCACAGATACGCAGTATTTT. Amino acid sequence: CASSLQDLTDTQYF.

This clonotype was seen at least ten times. This chain connects TRBV28 to TRBJ2-3; TRBD1 or TRBD2 may be the D gene (5 bases each). The germline CDR1 and CDR2 sequences are MDHEN and SYDVKM. This CDR3 spans 15 amino acids. Trimming stripped 2 bases from V and 5 bases from J, with 14 bases between. The CDR3 sequence: CASSLPFGTGDTQYF. The DNA of the CDR3 is TGTGCCAGCAGTTTACCGTTCGGGACGGGAGATACGCAGTATTTT.

The gene calls are TRBV7-2 and TRBJ2-4; 11 nucleotides agree with TRBD2. CDR3 length: 20 amino acids. The trim removed 0 bases at V and 0 bases at J, leaving 10 bases unmatched. Germline CDR1 is SGHTA and CDR2 is FQGNSA. Written as DNA, the CDR3 is TGTGCCAGCAGCTTAGCCCGCCTAGCGGGGGGCACCATAGCCAAAAACATTCAGTACTTC. Protein: CASSLARLAGGTIAKNIQYF.

The table lists this clonotype with a few counts. The chain couples TRBV27 to TRBJ2-5; 12 bases agree with TRBD1. This CDR3 has 19 residues. V lost 2 bases to trimming and J lost 2 bases; unmatched junction nucleotides: 12. In germline, CDR1 is MNHEY, CDR2 SMNVEV (reference sequence). CDR3 amino acids: CASSLGGWGQGAGQETQYF. The CDR3, as DNA: TGTGCCAGCAGTTTAGGGGGTTGGGGACAGGGGGCGGGTCAAGAGACCCAGTACTTC.

This chain uses TRBV7-8 with TRBJ2-5; D is undetermined. V lost 3 bases and J 2 bases, leaving 13 bases between the germline ends. The CDR3 consists of 15 residues. Germline assignment: CDR1 SGHVS and CDR2 FQNEAQ. DNA of the CDR3: TGTGCCAGCAGCTTTGCTGGACGGCCGCAAGAGACCCAGTACTTC. It encodes CASSFAGRPQETQYF.

This clonotype was found a few times. One junction end does not reproduce the germline sequence, and a read error may be involved. The chain uses TRBV4-1 and TRBJ2-4; TRBD1 matches at 7 bases. In germline, CDR1 is MGHRA, CDR2 YSYEKL. The CDR3 totals 14 residues. DNA of the CDR3: TGCGCCAGCAGCCAAGACAGGGGGATCGTAATTCGGTACTTC. It translates to CASSQDRGIVIRYF.

This clonotype showed up many times. This rearrangement joins TRBV6-6 to TRBJ2-7, with a tentative D call TRBD2 (6 bases). The CDR3 sequence is 14 residues long. Per the germline V gene, CDR1 is MNHNY and CDR2 is SVGAGI (reference sequence). Trimming cost V 2 bases and J 7 bases, with 15 bases left between them. The CDR3 nucleotides read TGTGCCAGCAGTTACGGGTCTGCGCGGGGTGAGCAGTACTTC. It specifies CASSYGSARGEQYF.

This chain joins TRBV5-1 and TRBJ2-1; D may be TRBD1 or TRBD2 (6 bases each). Germline V gene sequence: CDR1 SGHRS, CDR2 YFSETQ. Trimming stripped 7 bases from V and 8 bases from J, with 22 bases between. The CDR3 sequence is 15 residues long. The CDR3 is CASWASEGGGYEQFF. In nucleotides, the CDR3 is TGCGCCAGCTGGGCTTCCGAAGGAGGGGGGTATGAGCAGTTCTTC.

This clonotype was observed at least ten times. This rearrangement joins TRBV20-1 to TRBJ2-4, with D perhaps TRBD2 (5 bases). Deletions cut 0 bases from V and 9 bases from J, with 18 bases between. This CDR3 is 15 amino acids long. Germline values: CDR1 DFQATT, CDR2 SNEGSKA (reference sequence). CDR3 protein: CSARDRRNPGSIQYF. The CDR3 bases are TGCAGTGCTAGAGATCGTAGGAACCCTGGGAGCATTCAGTACTTC.

This clonotype was seen many times. V is TRBV7-2 and J is TRBJ1-4; no clear D gene. Trimming left V 5 bases short and J 2 bases short, with 9 bases between. The CDR3 has 14 amino acids. CDR1 and CDR2 (germline): SGHTA, FQGNSA. DNA for the CDR3: TGTGCCAGCAGCGCCCGGGCCACTAATGAAAAACTGTTTTTT. Translation: CASSARATNEKLFF.

This clonotype occurred many times. J is TRBJ1-1 and V is TRBV6-6; unclear D gene. The V gene lost 0 bases and the J gene lost 1 base, with 6 bases spanning the gap. This CDR3 is 14 amino acids long. Per germline, CDR1 MNHNY and CDR2 SVGAGI (reference sequence). CDR3 DNA: TGTGCCAGCAGTTACTCGCCGGGGAACACTGAAGCTTTCTTT. This encodes CASSYSPGNTEAFF.

This clonotype was counted at least ten times. The J gene is TRBJ2-2, the V gene TRBV6-4, with D unclear. The V end lost 3 bases, the J end lost 0 bases, and 2 bases lay between the germline ends. The CDR3 contains 13 residues. Germline CDR1 MRHNA, CDR2 SNTAGT. The DNA of the CDR3 is TGTGCCAGCAGTGAGGCGAACACCGGGGAGCTGTTTTTT. Residues: CASSEANTGELFF.